This TCR beta chain emerged from a study of identifying expanded T cells in peripheral blood. This clone has just one count. CDR1 and CDR2 from the germline V gene are SGHTA and FQGNSA. V lost 3 bases to trimming and J lost 5 bases, with 22 bases between them. This CDR3 region has 17 residues. Measured with immunoSEQ multiplex PCR; TCRdb has only the in-frame clones, and not every one. The sample holds about 74,000 clones; about 83% are singletons and the top ten take approximately 20%. Sequenced sample: blood. The clonotype was recovered from a person between 18 and 75 years old in good health. This chain uses TRBV7-2 with TRBJ1-1, with D maybe TRBD1 (5 bases). CDR3 protein: CASSLGESGGSRTEAFF. The CDR3 DNA sequence: TGTGCCAGCAGCTTGGGAGAGTCGGGGGGAAGTCGAACTGAAGCTTTCTTT.